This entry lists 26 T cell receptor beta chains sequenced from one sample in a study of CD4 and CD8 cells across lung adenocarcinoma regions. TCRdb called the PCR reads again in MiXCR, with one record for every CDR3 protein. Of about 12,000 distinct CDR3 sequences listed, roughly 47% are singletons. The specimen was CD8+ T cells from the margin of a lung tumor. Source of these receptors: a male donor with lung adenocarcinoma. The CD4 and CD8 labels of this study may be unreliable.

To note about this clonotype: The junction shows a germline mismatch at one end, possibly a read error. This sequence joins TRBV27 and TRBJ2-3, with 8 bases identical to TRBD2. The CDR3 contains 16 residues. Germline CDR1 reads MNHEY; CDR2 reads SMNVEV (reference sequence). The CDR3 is CASGSRGAGGTDTQYF. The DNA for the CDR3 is TGTGCCAGCGGGTCACGAGGGGCGGGAGGCACAGATACGCAGTATTTC.

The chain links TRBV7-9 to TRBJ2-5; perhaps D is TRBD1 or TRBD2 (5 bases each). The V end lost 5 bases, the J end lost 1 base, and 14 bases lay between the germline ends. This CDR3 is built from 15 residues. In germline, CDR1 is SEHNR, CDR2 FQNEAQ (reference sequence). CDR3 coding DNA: TGTGCCAGCAGCCCCGTGACGGGACGCCAAGAGACCCAGTACTTC. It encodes CASSPVTGRQETQYF. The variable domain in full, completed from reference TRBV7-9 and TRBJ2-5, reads DTGVSQNPRHKITKRGQNVTFRCDPISEHNRLYWYRQTLGQGPEFLTYFQNEAQLEKSRLLSDRFSAERPKGSFSTLEIQRTEQGDSAMYLCASSPVTGRQETQYFGPGTRLLVL.

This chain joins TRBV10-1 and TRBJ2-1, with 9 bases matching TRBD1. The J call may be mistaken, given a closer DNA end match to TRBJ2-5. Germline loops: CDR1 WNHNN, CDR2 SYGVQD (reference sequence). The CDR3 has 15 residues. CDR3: CASSKDRGDKETQYF. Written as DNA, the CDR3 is TGCGCCAGCAGCAAAGACAGGGGGGACAAAGAGACCCAGTACTTC.

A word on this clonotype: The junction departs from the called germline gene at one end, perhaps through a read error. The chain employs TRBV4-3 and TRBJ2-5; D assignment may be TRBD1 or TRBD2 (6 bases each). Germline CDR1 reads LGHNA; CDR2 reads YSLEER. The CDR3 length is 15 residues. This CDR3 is CAGGHGGRDQDTQYF. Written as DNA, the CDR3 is TGCGCCGGGGGGCACGGGGGCCGTGACCAAGATACCCAGTACTTC.

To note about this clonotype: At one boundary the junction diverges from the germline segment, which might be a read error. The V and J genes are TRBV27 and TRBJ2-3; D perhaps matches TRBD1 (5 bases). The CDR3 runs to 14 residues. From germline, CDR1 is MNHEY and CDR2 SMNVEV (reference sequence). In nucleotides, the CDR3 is TGTGCGAGCAGTGGGGCTCGGGTAGCAGATACGCAGTATTTT. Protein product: CASSGARVADTQYF.

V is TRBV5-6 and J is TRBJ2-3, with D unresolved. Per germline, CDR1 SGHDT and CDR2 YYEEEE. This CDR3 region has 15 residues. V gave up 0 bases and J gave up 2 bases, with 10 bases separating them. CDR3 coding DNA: TGTGCCAGCAGCTTGGCCGTGGGAATCACAGATACGCAGTATTTT. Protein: CASSLAVGITDTQYF. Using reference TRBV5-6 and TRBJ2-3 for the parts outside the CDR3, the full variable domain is DAGVTQSPTHLIKTRGQQVTLRCSPKSGHDTVSWYQQALGQGPQFIFQYYEEEERQRGNFPDRFSGHQFPNYSSELNVNALLLGDSALYLCASSLAVGITDTQYFGPGTRLTVL.

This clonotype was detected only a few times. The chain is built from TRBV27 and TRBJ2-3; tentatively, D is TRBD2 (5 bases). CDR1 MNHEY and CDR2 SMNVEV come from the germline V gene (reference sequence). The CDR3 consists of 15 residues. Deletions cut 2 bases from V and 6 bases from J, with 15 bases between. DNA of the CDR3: TGTGCCAGCAGTTTAGCCCGGGGTCTGCCTGATACGCAGTATTTT. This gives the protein CASSLARGLPDTQYF.

CDR3: CASSTLAGGSTDTQYF. For the CDR3, the DNA is TGTGCCAGCAGCACTTTAGCGGGAGGGAGCACAGATACGCAGTATTTT. The V call is TRBV9, the J call TRBJ2-3; 11 nucleotides agree with TRBD2. Looked up from germline, CDR1 is SGDLS and CDR2 is YYNGEE. This CDR3 spans 16 amino acids. V was clipped by 4 bases and J by 0 bases; unmatched bases: 4.

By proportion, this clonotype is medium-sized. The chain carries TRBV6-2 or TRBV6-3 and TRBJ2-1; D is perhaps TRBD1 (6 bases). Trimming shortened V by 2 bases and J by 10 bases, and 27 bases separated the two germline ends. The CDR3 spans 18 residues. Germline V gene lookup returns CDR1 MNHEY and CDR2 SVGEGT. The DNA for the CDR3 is TGTGCCAGCAGTTACCCGAGCCGAAGCGGACAGAGCTCCTACGAGCAGTTCTTC. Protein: CASSYPSRSGQSSYEQFF.

The DNA of the CDR3 is TGTGCCACCAGCAGAGATCAGGGAGGAGCGAACACCGGGGAGCTGTTTTTT. Residues: CATSRDQGGANTGELFF. V gene TRBV15 combines with J gene TRBJ2-2, with D maybe TRBD2 (6 bases). Deletions cut 0 bases from V and 0 bases from J, with 11 bases between. In germline, CDR1 is LNHNV, CDR2 YYDKDF (reference sequence). There are 17 residues in the CDR3.

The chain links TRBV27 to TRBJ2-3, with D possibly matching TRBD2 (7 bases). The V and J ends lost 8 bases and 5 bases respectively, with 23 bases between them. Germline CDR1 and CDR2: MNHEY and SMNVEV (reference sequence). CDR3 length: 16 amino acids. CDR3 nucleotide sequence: TGTGCCAGCGGGGGGCGAGGGGGGGGAGGCCAAGATACGCAGTATTTT. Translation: CASGGRGGGGQDTQYF.

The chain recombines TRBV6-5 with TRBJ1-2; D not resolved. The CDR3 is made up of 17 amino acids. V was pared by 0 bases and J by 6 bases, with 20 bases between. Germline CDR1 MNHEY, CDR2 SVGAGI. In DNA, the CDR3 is TGTGCCAGCAGTTACTCCCCCCAGACAATTCTAACCAATGGCTACACCTTC. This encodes CASSYSPQTILTNGYTF.

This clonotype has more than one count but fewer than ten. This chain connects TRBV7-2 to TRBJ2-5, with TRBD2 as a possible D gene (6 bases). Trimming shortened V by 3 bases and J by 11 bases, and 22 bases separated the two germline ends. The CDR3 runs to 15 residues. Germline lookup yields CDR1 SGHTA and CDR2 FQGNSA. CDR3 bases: TGTGCCAGCAGCTTGCCGGGAGCCTTGGGGTATGAGCAGTACTTC. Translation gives CASSLPGALGYEQYF.

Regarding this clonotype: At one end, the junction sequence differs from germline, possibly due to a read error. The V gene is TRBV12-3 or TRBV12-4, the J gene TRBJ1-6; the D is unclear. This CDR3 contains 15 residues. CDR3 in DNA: TGTGCCAGCCGCCCGGACGGGAGTGGCAATCAGCCCCACCACTTT. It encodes CASRPDGSGNQPHHF.

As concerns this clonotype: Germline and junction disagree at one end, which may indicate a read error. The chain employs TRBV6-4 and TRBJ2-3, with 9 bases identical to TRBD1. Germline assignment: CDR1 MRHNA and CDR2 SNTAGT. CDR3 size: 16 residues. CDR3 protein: CASADRGGQGPDTQYF. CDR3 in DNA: TGTGCCAGCGCGGACAGAGGGGGACAGGGCCCAGATACCCAGTACTTT.

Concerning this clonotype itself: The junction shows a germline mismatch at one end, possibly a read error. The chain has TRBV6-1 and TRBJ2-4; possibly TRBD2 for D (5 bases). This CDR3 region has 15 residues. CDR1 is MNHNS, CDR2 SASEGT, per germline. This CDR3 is CARSTGWCAKNIQYF. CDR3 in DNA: TGTGCCCGCAGCACGGGGTGGTGTGCCAAAAACATTCAGTACTTC.

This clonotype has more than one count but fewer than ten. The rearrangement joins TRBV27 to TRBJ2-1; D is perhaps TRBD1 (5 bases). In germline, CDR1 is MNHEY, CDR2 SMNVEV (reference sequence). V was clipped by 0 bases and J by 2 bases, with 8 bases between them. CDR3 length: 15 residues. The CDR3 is CASSLSRQTYNEQFF. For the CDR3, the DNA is TGTGCCAGCAGTTTATCAAGACAGACCTACAATGAGCAGTTCTTC.

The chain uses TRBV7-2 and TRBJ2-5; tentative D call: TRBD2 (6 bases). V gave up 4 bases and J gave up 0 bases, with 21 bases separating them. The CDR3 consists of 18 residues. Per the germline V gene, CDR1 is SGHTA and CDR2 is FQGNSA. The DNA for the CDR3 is TGTGCCAGCAGCTGTGCGGGACTCGCGGGCCGGGACCAAGAGACCCAGTACTTC. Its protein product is CASSCAGLAGRDQETQYF.

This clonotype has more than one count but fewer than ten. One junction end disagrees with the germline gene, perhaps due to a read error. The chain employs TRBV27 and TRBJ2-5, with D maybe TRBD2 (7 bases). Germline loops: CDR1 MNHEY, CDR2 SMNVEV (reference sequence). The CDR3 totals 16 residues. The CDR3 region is CASGGGGGRDQDTQYF. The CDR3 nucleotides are TGTGCCAGCGGGGGCGGCGGGGGCCGGGACCAAGATACGCAGTATTTC.

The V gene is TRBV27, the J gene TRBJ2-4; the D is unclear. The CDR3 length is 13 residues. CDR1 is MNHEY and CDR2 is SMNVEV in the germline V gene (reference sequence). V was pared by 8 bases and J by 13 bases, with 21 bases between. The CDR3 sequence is CASGPIGKNTQYF. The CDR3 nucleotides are TGTGCCAGCGGGCCAATTGGCAAAAATACGCAGTACTTC.

The CDR3 nucleotides read TGTGCCAGCAGTGAGACAGGCCACTCCTACGAGCAGTTCTTC. Encoded protein: CASSETGHSYEQFF. The rearrangement uses TRBV6-1 and TRBJ2-1; D perhaps matches TRBD1 (6 bases). Per the germline V gene, CDR1 is MNHNS and CDR2 is SASEGT. V was trimmed by 3 bases and J by 10 bases, leaving 16 bases between them. This CDR3 contains 14 residues.

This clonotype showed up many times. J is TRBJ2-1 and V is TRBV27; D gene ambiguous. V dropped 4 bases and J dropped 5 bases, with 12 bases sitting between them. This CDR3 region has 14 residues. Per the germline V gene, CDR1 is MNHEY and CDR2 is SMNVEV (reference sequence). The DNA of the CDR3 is TGTGCCAGCAGTTCCCCAATGGATGACAATGAGCAGTTCTTC. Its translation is CASSSPMDDNEQFF.

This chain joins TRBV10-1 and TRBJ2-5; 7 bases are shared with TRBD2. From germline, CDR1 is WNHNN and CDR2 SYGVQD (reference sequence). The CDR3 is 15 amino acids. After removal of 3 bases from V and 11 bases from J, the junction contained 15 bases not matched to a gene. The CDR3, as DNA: TGCGCCAGCAGTGATACTACTAGCGCGTACAATGAGCAGTACTTC. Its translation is CASSDTTSAYNEQYF.

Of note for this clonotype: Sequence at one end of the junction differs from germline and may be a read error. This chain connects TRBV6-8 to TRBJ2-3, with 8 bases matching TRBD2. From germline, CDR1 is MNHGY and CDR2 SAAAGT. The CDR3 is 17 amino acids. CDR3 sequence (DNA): TGTGCCAGCAGTTACCCACTAGCGGAACGGGGCACAGATATGCAGTATTTT. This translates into CASSYPLAERGTDMQYF.

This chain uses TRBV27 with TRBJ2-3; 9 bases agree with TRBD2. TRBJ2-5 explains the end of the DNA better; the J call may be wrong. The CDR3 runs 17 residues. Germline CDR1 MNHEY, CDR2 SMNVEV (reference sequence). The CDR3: CASRLGASGTSPDTQYF. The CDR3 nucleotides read TGTGCCAGCAGATTGGGGGCTAGCGGGACTAGCCCAGATACCCAGTACTTC.

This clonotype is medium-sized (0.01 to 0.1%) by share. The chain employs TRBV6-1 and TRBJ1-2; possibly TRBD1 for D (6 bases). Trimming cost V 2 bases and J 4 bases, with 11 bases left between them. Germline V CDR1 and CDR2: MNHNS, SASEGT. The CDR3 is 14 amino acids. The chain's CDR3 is CASSESGGSYGYTF. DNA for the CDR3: TGTGCCAGCAGTGAATCGGGGGGCTCCTATGGCTACACCTTC.